This T cell receptor (beta chain) was found in a study of OX40 agonist ivuxolimab in advanced cancers. Study-level background: While on treatment, patients had intravenous ivuxolimab at 0.01 to 10 mg/kg every 2 weeks. The dose-escalation cohort was around 83% male, with a mean age of 60 years, ranging roughly 20 to 90. Partial responses occurred in three patients (one hepatocellular carcinoma, two cutaneous melanoma).

Sequencing was performed with immunoSEQ multiplex PCR; in TCRdb, only in-frame clones are kept and a portion is missing. The sample lists under 80,000 clones, over 90% occurring once. Study-wide findings and caveats: Circulating CD4+ and CD8+ T cells showed clonal expansion by week 6 at 0.1 to 3.0 mg/kg.

As concerns this clone: The antigen is unknown.

This TCR came from an adult with an advanced solid tumor such as melanoma, head and neck, liver or kidney cancer. The sequencing used CD4+ or CD8+ T cells sorted from blood, collected in a trial of the OX40 agonist ivuxolimab.

The CDR3 DNA reads as TGCGCCAGCAGCCAAGTTGATGGTGGCTACACCTTC. It translates to CASSQVDGGYTF. The chain carries TRBV4-1 and TRBJ1-2; D is uncertain. The germline V gene encodes CDR1 MGHRA and CDR2 YSYEKL. Trimming pared 1 base from V and 7 bases from J, leaving 7 bases between. The CDR3 loop spans 12 amino acids.